This T cell receptor (beta chain) was sequenced during a study of brain T cells in children with intractable seizures. Surgery cases with the highest brain T cell transcript signatures were chosen for sequencing. Data came from immunoSEQ multiplex PCR; TCRdb stores just in-frame clones and leaves some out. The sample shows 80,000 or so clones, about 90% of them seen only once. This sequence was found in a girl aged 2-9 years with Rasmussen encephalitis and intractable seizures. The sequenced sample was peripheral blood, obtained at surgery.

The CDR3 DNA reads as TGTGCCAGCACCGCCCATGGGACAGGTCTCGCTGGTACGCAGTATTTT. It translates to CASTAHGTGLAGTQYF. The chain recombines TRBV28 with TRBJ2-3, with 8 nucleotides matching TRBD1. Germline V gene sequence: CDR1 MDHEN, CDR2 SYDVKM. The CDR3 runs to 16 residues. V lost 7 bases, J lost 8 bases, and 17 bases stayed unmatched.